This TCR beta chain comes out of a study of OX40 agonist ivuxolimab in advanced cancers. Looking at the study overall: Ivuxolimab was an agonistic, fully human IgG2 monoclonal antibody directed against OX40 (CD134), a costimulatory receptor. Intravenous ivuxolimab was administered to patients every 2 weeks at six dose levels: 0.01, 0.1, 0.3, 1.5, 3 and 10 mg/kg. Of the approximately 50 patients in dose escalation, about 19 had hepatocellular carcinoma, about 15 had melanoma, 9 had renal cell carcinoma and 9 had head and neck cancer. A male proportion of almost 85% and a mean age of around 60 years, ranging from 23 to 79, were recorded for the dose-escalation cohort. Prior anti-PD-1, anti-PD-L1 or anti-CTLA-4 therapy was permitted, and checkpoint inhibitors had been received by roughly 42% of dose-escalation patients. Partial responses occurred in three dose-escalation patients: two with cutaneous melanoma and one with hepatocellular carcinoma. The purpose of peripheral TCRbeta sequencing was to test whether ivuxolimab changed TCR sequence diversity and led to clonal T-cell expansion. The paper reports the monotherapy dose-escalation portion (N of about 54 patients) of the phase I ivuxolimab trial. Results the study describes overall, beyond this receptor: Antigen specificity was not determined for the clonally expanded peripheral T cells. At doses of 0.1 to 3.0 mg/kg, clonal expansion of both CD4+ and CD8+ T cells in blood was seen between baseline and week 6. Low levels of normalized T-cell clonal expansion were also seen in some patients who did not respond. On average, CD8+ T cells showed more expanded clones than CD4+ T cells after ivuxolimab. In the 0.1-3.0 mg/kg groups, partial responders were among the patients with the lowest normalized peripheral clonal expansion, particularly in CD8+ T cells.

Genomic DNA was extracted from sorted cells for sequencing of the TCRbeta CDR3 region. The immunoSEQ Assay was used to sequence the TCRbeta CDR3 regions. TCRdb limited this immuneACCESS table to in-frame rearrangements with V and J called. A share of clones is missing; checked studies link under half to unresolved V genes, and the rest is unexplained. The sample table shows around 45,000 clones, and 60% to 80% are seen once. About 3% of the sample lies in the top ten. Patients with autoimmune disease history or receiving systemic immunosuppression were excluded from the trial. In every dose cohort, peripheral blood was drawn for TCR sequencing at baseline, cycle 4 day 1, and cycle 7 day 1. Samples came from an open-label, multicenter, first-in-human phase I dose-escalation trial of ivuxolimab. Adults with locally advanced or metastatic melanoma, renal cell, hepatocellular, or head and neck squamous cell carcinoma were enrolled in the trial. Before TCR sequencing, CD4+ and CD8+ T cells were separately sorted from peripheral blood.

With respect to this clone: Its antigen remains unidentified. The input lacks base qualities; no much larger clone sits a single base away.

The sample consisted of CD4+ or CD8+ T cells sorted from blood, taken in a trial of the OX40 agonist ivuxolimab. This receptor was identified in an adult with an advanced solid tumor such as melanoma, head and neck, liver or kidney cancer.

The nucleotide sequence is TGTGCCAGCAGCAAAGCTCCAACAAAGAACTTAGGAAGCAATCAGCCCCAGCATTTT. This codes for CASSKAPTKNLGSNQPQHF. The chain links TRBV21-1 with TRBJ1-5. TRBV21-1 is tagged as a pseudogene. The CDR3 covers 19 residues, taking in both the cysteine and the phenylalanine. Solely the CDR3 DNA is kept, with 57 bases framed from the first base.